This is a list of T cell receptor beta chains from one sample in a study of blood T cell repertoires in COVID-19. The table came from immunoSEQ multiplex PCR; TCRdb's copy has only in-frame clones and leaves some out. The sample includes about 110,000 clones, about 90% of them seen just once. Sequenced sample: peripheral blood. These receptors all stem from a human donor in a cohort sampled during active COVID-19. Each CDR3 is given with its conserved first and last residue. A D gene is named only where the DNA matches it firmly. Clone size is not always given. Where it is, it says once, few, many or a class for expanded clones.

v_call,j_call,d_call,clone_size,cdr3_aa,cdr3_nt
TRBV6-2/TRBV6-3,TRBJ1-2,NA,NA,CASSRPPGVSASSNYGYTF,TGTGCCAGCAGCAGGCCCCCAGGGGTCTCTGCCTCATCTAACTATGGCTACACCTTC
TRBV6-5,TRBJ2-1,NA,once,CASSPSGGLVNEQFF,TGTGCCAGCAGTCCCAGTGGGGGGTTGGTCAATGAGCAGTTCTTC
TRBV7-7,TRBJ2-1,NA,NA,CASSLGGHDEQFF,TGTGCTAGCAGCCTCGGGGGTCACGATGAGCAGTTCTTC
TRBV19,TRBJ1-5,TRBD1,NA,CASSGDRGVNQPQHF,TGTGCCAGTAGCGGGGACAGGGGGGTCAATCAGCCCCAGCATTTT
TRBV6-5,TRBJ2-5,TRBD2,NA,CASSPGDSGAETQYF,TGTGCCAGCAGCCCCGGGGATAGCGGGGCGGAGACCCAGTACTTC
TRBV3-1/TRBV3-2,TRBJ1-5,TRBD1,NA,CASSQNLGQALSNQPQHF,TGTGCCAGCAGCCAAAACCTTGGACAGGCGCTTAGCAATCAGCCCCAGCATTTT
TRBV3-1/TRBV3-2,TRBJ2-7,NA,NA,CASSQEGYRYEQYF,TGTGCCAGCAGCCAAGAGGGCTACCGCTACGAGCAGTACTTC
TRBV9,TRBJ1-2,NA,NA,CASSVAVQQGSNYGYTF,TGTGCCAGCAGCGTAGCAGTCCAACAGGGTTCAAACTATGGCTACACCTTC
TRBV7-3,TRBJ2-1,NA,NA,CASSLRGGTGNNEQFF,TGTGCCAGCAGCTTAAGAGGCGGAACAGGGAACAATGAGCAGTTCTTC
TRBV5-1,TRBJ1-1,TRBD1,NA,CASSQGQGVVNTEAFF,TGCGCCAGCAGCCAGGGACAGGGGGTGGTGAACACTGAAGCTTTCTTT
TRBV10-1,TRBJ1-6,TRBD1,NA,CASSGQGNSPLHF,TGCGCCAGCAGTGGACAGGGCAATTCACCCCTCCACTTT
TRBV4-1,TRBJ1-1,NA,NA,CASSQDWGRNTEAFF,TGCGCCAGCAGCCAAGACTGGGGGCGGAACACTGAAGCTTTCTTT
TRBV28,TRBJ2-7,NA,once,CASIAGDEPYEQYF,TGTGCCAGCATCGCAGGGGACGAACCCTACGAGCAGTACTTC
TRBV25-1,TRBJ2-7,NA,NA,CASKRNTDYEQYF,TGTGCCAGCAAACGGAATACAGACTACGAGCAGTACTTC
TRBV7-8,TRBJ1-6,NA,NA,CASSGGSGNSYNSPLHF,TGTGCCAGCAGCGGCGGATCCGGCAACTCCTATAATTCACCCCTCCACTTT
TRBV19,TRBJ1-4,NA,few,CASSVGQLNEKLFF,TGTGCCAGTAGCGTGGGGCAGCTCAATGAAAAACTGTTTTTT
TRBV7-9,TRBJ2-4,TRBD1,few,CASSLGQGENIQYF,TGTGCCAGCAGCTTAGGACAGGGGGAAAACATTCAGTACTTC
TRBV7-8,TRBJ1-2,NA,NA,CASGQDSIYGYTF,TGTGCCAGCGGGCAAGACAGCATCTATGGCTACACCTTC
TRBV18,TRBJ2-1,TRBD2,NA,CASSGLAAGNEQFF,TGTGCCAGCTCAGGGCTAGCGGCGGGCAATGAGCAGTTCTTC
TRBV6-1,TRBJ2-7,TRBD2,NA,CASSVLTSGFTLSYEQYF,TGTGCCAGCAGTGTCCTGACTAGCGGGTTTACACTCTCCTACGAGCAGTACTTC
TRBV28,TRBJ2-3,NA,NA,CASSSWGTSTDTQYF,TGTGCCAGCAGTAGCTGGGGCACTAGCACAGATACGCAGTATTTT
TRBV10-2,TRBJ1-3,NA,NA,CASSAKGSVNTIYF,TGCGCCAGCAGTGCAAAGGGGTCGGTAAACACCATATATTTT
TRBV5-1,TRBJ2-2,NA,NA,CASSLGRDTQNTGELFF,TGCGCCAGCAGCTTGGGTCGGGACACCCAGAACACCGGGGAGCTGTTTTTT
TRBV28,TRBJ1-1,NA,NA,CASSPHWAGTEAFF,TGTGCCAGCAGCCCCCATTGGGCGGGCACTGAAGCTTTCTTT
TRBV4-1,TRBJ2-7,TRBD2,NA,CASSWGLAGSGEQYF,TGCGCCAGCAGCTGGGGACTAGCGGGATCCGGCGAGCAGTACTTC
TRBV19,TRBJ2-5,NA,NA,CASSGAGFNF,TGTGCCAGTAGTGGTGCAGGGTTTAACTTC
TRBV28,TRBJ1-3,NA,NA,CASSFLGGSGNTIYF,TGTGCCAGCAGTTTTTTGGGGGGCTCTGGAAACACCATATATTTT
TRBV28,TRBJ1-5,NA,NA,CASSADGVGPQHF,TGTGCCAGCAGTGCGGACGGGGTTGGGCCCCAGCATTTT
TRBV2,TRBJ2-1,TRBD2,once,CASSEPSGTHNEQFF,TGTGCCAGCAGTGAGCCCAGCGGGACCCACAATGAGCAGTTCTTC
TRBV10-3,TRBJ2-5,NA,NA,CAISGGIWGETQYF,TGTGCCATCAGTGGCGGGATTTGGGGAGAGACCCAGTACTTC
TRBV20-1,TRBJ1-1,NA,few,CSATWNTEAFF,TGCAGTGCTACTTGGAACACTGAAGCTTTCTTT
TRBV6-2/TRBV6-3,TRBJ2-7,TRBD2,NA,CASSYLGTSGYEQYF,TGTGCCAGCAGTTACCTCGGGACTAGCGGCTACGAGCAGTACTTC
TRBV30,TRBJ2-1,TRBD2,NA,CAWSDLFGLAGVNEQFF,TGTGCCTGGAGTGACCTATTCGGGCTAGCGGGAGTAAATGAGCAGTTCTTC
TRBV29-1,TRBJ2-5,TRBD1,NA,CSGGTGPRETQYF,TGCAGCGGGGGGACAGGGCCCCGGGAGACCCAGTACTTC
TRBV7-6,TRBJ2-7,TRBD1,NA,CASSLTGGEQYF,TGTGCCAGCAGCTTAACAGGGGGCGAGCAGTACTTC
TRBV4-1,TRBJ1-1,NA,NA,CASSQDRDTEAFF,TGCGCCAGCAGCCAAGACAGGGACACTGAAGCTTTCTTT
TRBV27,TRBJ2-2,TRBD2,few,CASTGLAGRTGELFF,TGTGCCAGCACCGGACTAGCGGGCCGCACCGGGGAGCTGTTTTTT
TRBV6-6,TRBJ2-7,TRBD2,NA,CASSKPYSGRGAEQYF,TGTGCCAGCAGTAAACCCTATAGCGGGAGGGGGGCCGAGCAGTACTTC
TRBV19,TRBJ2-7,TRBD2,NA,CASSMGLAGGPSYEQYF,TGTGCCAGTAGTATGGGACTAGCGGGAGGGCCGTCCTACGAGCAGTACTTC
TRBV5-4,TRBJ2-7,NA,NA,CASSPPGTSTYEQYF,TGTGCCAGCAGCCCACCCGGGACTTCAACCTACGAGCAGTACTTC